The rows below give T cell receptor beta chains drawn from one sample of a study of blood T cell repertoires in COVID-19. TCRdb's table, derived via immunoSEQ multiplex PCR, lists solely in-frame clones and lacks some. The table has about 210,000 clones, approximately 82% seen once. Sequencing used peripheral blood. The receptors were gathered from a woman aged 40 to 55 with acute or convalescent COVID-19. The CDR3 runs from the conserved cysteine through the conserved F or W. Each record gives: V gene, J gene, clone size, D gene, CDR3 DNA, CDR3 protein. A D gene is named only where the DNA matches it firmly. A row's size may be missing; if present it is once, few, many or a size class.

>TRBV11-3|TRBJ2-1|.|TRBD2
TGTGCCAGCAGCGCGGGGGGGGAGGGCAATGAGCAGTTCTTC
CASSAGGEGNEQFF
>TRBV6-5|TRBJ2-7|.|TRBD2
TGTGCCAGCAGTTCGACTAGCGGGAGGGCCTACGAGCAGTACTTC
CASSSTSGRAYEQYF
>TRBV15|TRBJ1-1|.|.
TGTGCCACCAGCCTAATGCGGGGCGGTGAAGCTTTCTTT
CATSLMRGGEAFF
>TRBV12-1|TRBJ2-3|.|.
TGTGCCAGCAGCTTTGGGGTGGGACTAGCGGGGGGGCCTAGCACAGATACGCAGTATTTT
CASSFGVGLAGGPSTDTQYF
>TRBV19|TRBJ1-1|.|.
TGTGCCAGTATCGCGGGGGGCACTGAAGCTTTCTTT
CASIAGGTEAFF
>TRBV24-1|TRBJ2-1|.|.
TGTGCCACCAGTGACTCACTAAAAACTGAGCAGTTCTTC
CATSDSLKTEQFF
>TRBV27|TRBJ2-7|.|.
TGTGCCAGCAGTTTATACGACAGGCCAGAGCAGTACTTC
CASSLYDRPEQYF
>TRBV30|TRBJ1-5|once|.
TGTGCCTGGAGTCTTCGGGCCCCAGGGGTCGGAATAGGCAATCAGCCCCAGCATTTT
CAWSLRAPGVGIGNQPQHF
>TRBV5-1|TRBJ2-2|.|TRBD1
TGCGCCAGCAGCTACCGGACAGGGGGAGCCACCGGGGAGCTGTTTTTT
CASSYRTGGATGELFF
>TRBV4-3|TRBJ2-3|.|.
TGCGCCAGCAGCCAAGCTCGGTATTCTTACACAGATACGCAGTATTTT
CASSQARYSYTDTQYF
>TRBV5-5|TRBJ1-6|.|.
TGTGCCAGCACCTTCTCAAAGAGCTCCTATAATTCACCCCTCCACTTT
CASTFSKSSYNSPLHF
>TRBV14|TRBJ1-5|once|.
TGTGCCAGCAGCCAAGTAAGGCCGGAGAGCAATCAGCCCCAGCATTTT
CASSQVRPESNQPQHF
>TRBV27|TRBJ1-2|.|.
TGTGCCAGCAGTACTCGCCGGGACAAAAGCTATGGCTACACCTTC
CASSTRRDKSYGYTF
>TRBV9|TRBJ1-1|.|TRBD1
TGTGCCAGCAGCGAGACAGGGGGCAACACTGAAGCTTTCTTT
CASSETGGNTEAFF
>TRBV5-1|TRBJ2-3|.|.
TGCGCCAGCAGCTTAAATGTCGCGGGACTGAACACAGATACGCAGTATTTT
CASSLNVAGLNTDTQYF
>TRBV4-3|TRBJ1-2|once|TRBD1
TGCGCCAGCAGCCAGGACAGGGTAGAATATGGCTACACCTTC
CASSQDRVEYGYTF
>TRBV4-2|TRBJ2-3|.|TRBD2
TGTGCCAGCAGCCAAACGGCGGGGGGGAGCACAGATACGCAGTATTTT
CASSQTAGGSTDTQYF
>TRBV14|TRBJ1-1|.|.
TGTGCCAGCAGCCAACTGCGGGGCATTTTTACTGAAGCTTTCTTT
CASSQLRGIFTEAFF
>TRBV2|TRBJ1-5|.|.
TGTGCCAGCAGTGGGGAGGCTCAGCCCCAGCATTTT
CASSGEAQPQHF
>TRBV12-3/TRBV12-4|TRBJ1-1|.|.
TGTGCCAGCAGTTTCTACAGTAACACTGAAGCTTTCTTT
CASSFYSNTEAFF
>TRBV4-3|TRBJ1-1|.|.
TGCGCCAGCAGCCAAGGTGGGTACAGGCAAGCCGAAGCTTTCTTT
CASSQGGYRQAEAFF
>TRBV27|TRBJ1-1|.|.
TGTGCCAGCAGTTCCCTAGGGAGCAGTATCCCATTCAACCATGAAGCTTTCTTT
CASSSLGSSIPFNHEAFF
>TRBV4-1|TRBJ2-7|.|TRBD1
TGCGCCAGCAGCCAAGCCACCGGGACAGGTGGATTCGAGCAGTACTTC
CASSQATGTGGFEQYF
>TRBV5-1|TRBJ2-7|once|.
TGCGCCAGCAGCTTCACTAGCTCCTACGAGCAGTACTTC
CASSFTSSYEQYF
>TRBV18|TRBJ2-7|.|TRBD2
TGTGCCAGCTCACAGCGGGGGGAAACCTACGAGCAGTACTTC
CASSQRGETYEQYF
>TRBV24-1|TRBJ2-5|.|TRBD1
TGTGCCACCAGTGACTCCTCCGGGACAGGGGGCAAGGGCGACCAGTACTTC
CATSDSSGTGGKGDQYF
>TRBV4-2|TRBJ2-7|once|.
TGTGCCAGCAGCCTCAACAGGGAGGGAGACGAGCAGTACTTC
CASSLNREGDEQYF
>TRBV25-1|TRBJ2-1|.|TRBD1
TGTGCCAGCAGTCCACAGGGGGTAGGGGGCAATGAGCAGTTCTTC
CASSPQGVGGNEQFF
>TRBV29-1|TRBJ2-1|.|.
TGCAGCGTTGATAGCCCAGAGGGCCGATCGTACAATGAGCAGTTCTTC
CSVDSPEGRSYNEQFF
>TRBV7-2|TRBJ2-1|.|.
TGTGCCAGCAGCTTGAATGGAGGGCCCTACAATGAGCAGTTCTTC
CASSLNGGPYNEQFF
>TRBV5-1|TRBJ2-2|.|.
TGCGCCAGCAGCTGGGGCAGGATAAACACCGGGGAGCTGTTTTTT
CASSWGRINTGELFF
>TRBV18|TRBJ1-5|.|.
TGTGCCAGCTCAGCGGGCCCTGACGGTCAGCCCCAGCATTTT
CASSAGPDGQPQHF
>TRBV6-5|TRBJ1-2|.|TRBD1
TGTGCCAGCAGTTACTCGTACAGGGGTCGGGACTATGGCTACACCTTC
CASSYSYRGRDYGYTF
>TRBV11-2|TRBJ2-3|.|.
TGTGCCAGCAGCGCCGGGACTTTGACTAGCACAGATACGCAGTATTTT
CASSAGTLTSTDTQYF
>TRBV18|TRBJ2-3|.|.
TGTGCCAGCTCACCCTTCGGAGATACGCAGTATTTT
CASSPFGDTQYF
>TRBV10-3|TRBJ1-6|.|TRBD1
TGTGCCATCAGGACAGGGCTCCAAAATTCACCCCTCCACTTT
CAIRTGLQNSPLHF
>TRBV4-1|TRBJ2-6|.|.
TGCGCCAGCAGCCCCCCTATTGAGGTCCCCGGCTCTGGGGCCAACGTCCTGACTTTC
CASSPPIEVPGSGANVLTF
>TRBV5-1|TRBJ2-2|.|.
TGCGCCAGCAGCTTGGGAACGCCAGCGCCCGGGGAGCTGTTTTTT
CASSLGTPAPGELFF
>TRBV28|TRBJ1-5|.|.
TGTGCCAGCAGTTTGGACAGATATCAGCCCCAGCATTTT
CASSLDRYQPQHF
>TRBV6-6|TRBJ1-5|.|.
TGTGCCAGCATGGAGGGCAGGGCCCGCAATCAGCCCCAGCATTTT
CASMEGRARNQPQHF
>TRBV7-2|TRBJ2-5|.|TRBD2
TGTGCCAGCAGCTTAGGAGGACTAGCGGAAGAGACCCAGTACTTC
CASSLGGLAEETQYF
>TRBV5-5|TRBJ2-7|once|TRBD1
TGTGCCAGCAGCTTGGGCCCACAGGGGGATTCCTACGAGCAGTACTTC
CASSLGPQGDSYEQYF
>TRBV6-6|TRBJ2-7|.|TRBD1
TGTGCCAGCAGTTGGGACAGGGCGAACCACGAGCAGTACTTC
CASSWDRANHEQYF
>TRBV19|TRBJ2-3|.|.
TGTGCCAGTACACCTCCCTCAGGAGATACGCAGTATTTT
CASTPPSGDTQYF
>TRBV24-1|TRBJ1-2|.|.
TGTGCCACCAGTGACCCAGTGAACTATGGCTACACCTTC
CATSDPVNYGYTF
>TRBV7-3|TRBJ2-1|.|.
TGTGCCAGCAGCTTAACGTCAGGGGCCAATGAGCAGTTCTTC
CASSLTSGANEQFF
>TRBV2|TRBJ2-3|.|.
TGTGCCAGCAAGGTGGCGGGCCTTAGCACAGATACGCAGTATTTT
CASKVAGLSTDTQYF
>TRBV6-2/TRBV6-3|TRBJ2-2|.|TRBD2
TGTGCCAGCAGTTATACCAGCGGGGGGGCCGACACCGGGGAGCTGTTTTTT
CASSYTSGGADTGELFF
>TRBV12-5|TRBJ2-3|few|.
TGTGCTAGTGCCCCCAACACGCTGGGGCTGGGCACAGATACGCAGTATTTT
CASAPNTLGLGTDTQYF
>TRBV20-1|TRBJ1-2|.|.
TGCAGTGCGGGCAGGGTAAATGGCTACACCTTC
CSAGRVNGYTF
>TRBV7-8|TRBJ2-1|many|TRBD2
TGTGCCAGCAGCCCCGGGACTAGCGGGCCGATTCTGCACAATGAGCAGTTCTTC
CASSPGTSGPILHNEQFF